The 20 T cell receptor beta chains listed next were all sequenced from one sample in a study of T-cell reconstitution after alpha-beta-depleted transplantation in children. Library preparation (for TCRbeta) was performed with unique molecular identifiers. TCRdb analysed the PCR reads with MiXCR anew, one entry per CDR3 protein. The sample holds fewer than 400,000 distinct CDR3 sequences, approximately 20% seen once. This material consisted of PBMCs from the stem cell graft donor, taken from the stem cell graft. The origin of the receptors is a human donor who donated a stem cell graft to a child with acute myeloid leukemia.

This clonotype came up many times. The chain links TRBV29-1 to TRBJ2-1; no firm D call. CDR1 SQVTM and CDR2 ANQGSEA come from the germline V gene. The V end was cut by 7 bases, the J end by 5 bases, with 15 bases between. The CDR3 has 13 amino acids. This CDR3 is CSASVSQDNEQFF. Written as DNA, the CDR3 is TGCAGCGCATCCGTTAGTCAAGACAATGAGCAGTTCTTC.

The J gene is TRBJ1-1, the V gene TRBV7-2; a possible D gene is TRBD1 (5 bases). Germline V CDR1 and CDR2: SGHTA, FQGNSA. V was clipped by 0 bases and J by 11 bases, with 13 bases between them. There are 13 residues in the CDR3. The CDR3 nucleotides read TGTGCCAGCAGCTTAGCGGAGGGGAGGCGGGCTTTCTTT. It specifies CASSLAEGRRAFF.

This clonotype was seen many times. The chain is built from TRBV29-1 and TRBJ2-6; possibly TRBD2 for D (5 bases). Looked up from germline, CDR1 is SQVTM and CDR2 is ANQGSEA. There are 16 residues in the CDR3. V lost 0 bases and J 2 bases, leaving 11 bases between the germline ends. The CDR3 spells CSVEDLSGTGANVLTF. CDR3 sequence (DNA): TGCAGCGTTGAAGATCTGTCGGGGACTGGGGCCAACGTCCTGACTTTC. Full variable domain (outside the CDR3, taken from reference TRBV29-1 and TRBJ2-6): SAVISQKPSRDICQRGTSLTIQCQVDSQVTMMFWYRQQPGQSLTLIATANQGSEATYESGFVIDKFPISRPNLTFSTLTVSNMSPEDSSIYLCSVEDLSGTGANVLTFGAGSRLTVL.

The chain uses TRBV7-3 and TRBJ2-1; 8 bases match TRBD2. The CDR3 is 14 amino acids. V dropped 5 bases and J dropped 3; count of bases not matched to a gene: 3. Per germline, CDR1 SGHTA and CDR2 FQGTGA. For the CDR3, the DNA is TGTGCCAGCAGCACTAGCGGAGGCTACAATGAGCAGTTCTTC. Protein sequence: CASSTSGGYNEQFF.

J is TRBJ1-1 and V is TRBV5-6; D possibly corresponds to TRBD1 (5 bases). The CDR3 loop spans 14 amino acids. Germline lookup yields CDR1 SGHDT and CDR2 YYEEEE. Trimming removed 1 base from V and 3 bases from J, with 10 bases in between. The DNA for the CDR3 is TGTGCCAGCAGCTTGAAGGGGAGGTACACTGAAGCTTTCTTT. It encodes CASSLKGRYTEAFF.

This sequence joins TRBV27 and TRBJ1-5; D is perhaps TRBD1 (5 bases). Germline CDR1 MNHEY, CDR2 SMNVEV (reference sequence). V lost 4 bases, J lost 4 bases, and 14 bases lay in between. The CDR3 loop spans 15 amino acids. The CDR3 nucleotides read TGTGCCAGCAGTTCCCCAGGCAGGGAGAATCAGCCCCAGCATTTT. Translation gives CASSSPGRENQPQHF.

This chain's CDR3 is CASRGLGNQPQHF. The CDR3 coding sequence is TGTGCCAGCAGGGGGCTAGGAAATCAGCCCCAGCATTTT. This chain links TRBV12-3 or TRBV12-4 with TRBJ1-5; D possibly corresponds to TRBD1 (5 bases). There are 13 residues in the CDR3. Trimming took off 6 bases at V and 4 bases at J, with 10 bases between the two ends.

The table lists this clonotype with a few counts. The rearrangement joins TRBV4-3 to TRBJ2-1, with 11 bases fitting TRBD2. Germline CDR1 is LGHNA and CDR2 is YSLEER. This CDR3 has 16 residues. V dropped 3 bases and J dropped 8; count of bases not matched to a gene: 9. The CDR3 here is CASSQEIAGGGDEQFF. CDR3 bases: TGCGCCAGCAGCCAGGAGATAGCGGGAGGGGGAGATGAGCAGTTCTTC.

For this clonotype: The CDR3 does not close with the conserved phenylalanine or tryptophan, likely indicating a read error. CDR3 DNA: TGTGCCAGCAGTCATACAGGAATCTATAGCAATCAGCCCCAGCATGTT. This gives the protein CASSHTGIYSNQPQHV. The genes are TRBV7-2 and TRBJ1-5; a weak D match, TRBD1 (5 bases). Trimming removed 6 bases from V and 0 bases from J, with 15 bases in between. Germline CDR1 SGHTA, CDR2 FQGNSA. The CDR3 runs to 16 residues.

This clonotype has just a few counts. The genes are TRBV12-3 or TRBV12-4 and TRBJ2-1; no reliable D call. Trimming removed 6 bases at V and 10 bases at J, with 7 bases between. This CDR3 is 10 amino acids long. CDR3 sequence reads: CASRGSEQFF. The CDR3, as DNA: TGTGCCAGCAGGGGCTCGGAGCAGTTCTTC.

This clonotype was seen at least ten times. V gene TRBV9 combines with J gene TRBJ2-7; D is unresolved. Germline V gene lookup returns CDR1 SGDLS and CDR2 YYNGEE. The CDR3 has 13 amino acids. Trimming cost V 0 bases and J 3 bases, with 7 bases left between them. The CDR3 coding sequence is TGTGCCAGCAGCGTAGAACCGTACTACGAGCAGTACTTC. Protein product: CASSVEPYYEQYF.

The rearrangement joins TRBV28 to TRBJ2-7, with 9 positions matching TRBD1. The ends lost 6 bases at V and 3 bases at J; junction bases unmatched: 9. CDR3 length equals 15 residues. Germline assignment: CDR1 MDHEN and CDR2 SYDVKM. CDR3 sequence: CASRGQGFDIYEQYF. In DNA form, the CDR3 reads TGTGCCAGCAGGGGACAGGGATTCGACATCTACGAGCAGTACTTC.

This clonotype has a handful of counts. J is TRBJ2-5 and V is TRBV20-1, with 8 bases identical to TRBD2. Germline CDR1 DFQATT, CDR2 SNEGSKA (reference sequence). The CDR3 is 17 amino acids. V gave up 3 bases and J gave up 5 bases; unmatched junction bases: 17. In nucleotides, the CDR3 is TGCAGTGCTAGCCCGGTGTCTAGCGGGCTGGTAGGGGAGACCCAGTACTTC. This gives the protein CSASPVSSGLVGETQYF.

There are a few counts of this clonotype. The J gene is TRBJ1-1, the V gene TRBV20-1; possibly TRBD1 for D (6 bases). The V gene's germline CDR1 is DFQATT and CDR2 SNEGSKA (reference sequence). CDR3 length: 11 residues. V was pared by 2 bases and J by 6 bases, with 7 bases between. The CDR3 region is CSARYRAEAFF. CDR3 bases: TGCAGTGCTAGATACAGGGCTGAAGCTTTCTTT.

The chain carries TRBV12-5 and TRBJ2-1, with TRBD2 matching over 8 bases. The CDR3 extends over 15 amino acids. Germline values: CDR1 LGHNT, CDR2 FRNRAP. The junction had 7 bases not matched to a gene; V was cut back by 1 base and J by 8 bases. The CDR3 DNA reads TGTGCTAGTGGTTTGGGGTTAGCGGGATATGATGAGCAGTTCTTC. Amino acids: CASGLGLAGYDEQFF.

The chain links TRBV6-5 to TRBJ2-3; maybe TRBD2 (5 bases). V lost 0 bases and J lost 2, with 9 bases in between. This CDR3 contains 15 residues. Germline CDR1 reads MNHEY; CDR2 reads SVGAGI. Written as DNA, the CDR3 is TGTGCCAGCAGTTACTCGAGCGGCCCCACAGATACGCAGTATTTT. Protein: CASSYSSGPTDTQYF.

About this clonotype: This sequence may be a read error, since a much larger clone differs from it by one base. CDR3 in amino acids: CASSPLAGNKQFF. The CDR3, as DNA: TGTGCCAGCAGTCCCTTAGCGGGGAATAAGCAGTTCTTC. V gene TRBV12-3 or TRBV12-4 combines with J gene TRBJ2-1; 8 nucleotides match TRBD2. This CDR3 comprises 13 residues. With V trimmed by 5 bases and J by 11 bases, 8 bases remained unmatched.

This clonotype was seen a handful of times. This sequence joins TRBV28 and TRBJ2-1; TRBD2 aligns across 10 bases. CDR3 length equals 17 residues. V lost 5 bases and J lost 8; bases outside the gene matches: 15. Germline-derived CDR1 and CDR2 are MDHEN and SYDVKM. CDR3 nucleotide sequence: TGTGCCAGCAGTCCACGCAGGGCTAGCGGGAGAACGTATGAGCAGTTCTTC. Its translation is CASSPRRASGRTYEQFF.

Many counts were recorded for this clonotype. The gene calls are TRBV5-1 and TRBJ2-5; D gene unclear. In germline, CDR1 is SGHRS, CDR2 YFSETQ. Trimming took 0 bases from V and 0 from J, leaving 15 bases between them. The CDR3 totals 17 residues. The CDR3: CASSLAIGGMYQETQYF. Written as DNA, the CDR3 is TGCGCCAGCAGCTTGGCCATAGGCGGAATGTACCAAGAGACCCAGTACTTC. Complete variable domain (other parts from reference TRBV5-1 and TRBJ2-5): KAGVTQTPRYLIKTRGQQVTLSCSPISGHRSVSWYQQTPGQGLQFLFEYFSETQRNKGNFPGRFSGRQFSNSRSEMNVSTLELGDSALYLCASSLAIGGMYQETQYFGPGTRLLVL.

V gene TRBV7-6 combines with J gene TRBJ2-6; 7 nucleotides agree with TRBD1. The CDR3 has 17 residues. V lost 5 bases to trimming and J lost 4 bases; unmatched junction nucleotides: 11. Germline assignment: CDR1 SGHVS and CDR2 FNYEAQ. The CDR3 loop is CASSHHLTGVGANVLTF. The CDR3 bases are TGTGCCAGCAGCCACCACCTAACAGGGGTCGGGGCCAACGTCCTGACTTTC.